The sequence of this T cell receptor (beta chain) was determined in a study of blood T cell repertoires in COVID-19. Study information: PBMCs, B-cell-depleted T cells, or T cells provided the cDNA or gDNA that made up the material.

The CDR3 extends over 13 amino acids. Trimming cost V 4 bases and J 9 bases, with 14 bases left between them. Germline assignment: CDR1 SGHRS and CDR2 YFSETQ. Recruitment covered 20 to 25 US areas and drew participants whose ages spanned roughly 18 to 100 years. Among Cohort 3 donors, those recovered had two negative PCRs, clearance, or symptom resolution. The method was immunoSEQ multiplex PCR; TCRdb's version includes in-frame clones alone and lacks a portion of them. This table holds approximately 270,000 clones, 70% to 90% found once. This receptor was identified in a woman aged 25 to 45 who had recovered from COVID-19. The material sequenced was PBMCs or T cells enriched from blood (not recorded which). The J gene is TRBJ2-1, the V gene TRBV5-1, with D tentatively TRBD1 (6 bases). CDR3 sequence (DNA): TGCGCCAGCAGCCCTTTAACCAGGGGTGAGCAGTTCTTC. Amino acids: CASSPLTRGEQFF.